This passage covers 27 T cell receptor beta chains from one sample sequenced in a study of CD8+ T cells in alopecia areata. Treatment defined: oral pan-JAK inhibitor, 5-10 mg twice daily. Extracted RNA was reverse transcribed into cDNA, the sequencing template. Libraries were prepared by immunoSEQ multiplex PCR; TCRdb keeps only in-frame clonotypes and omits some of them. The table has 150,000 to 200,000 clones, 50% to 70% seen once. The input for sequencing was CD4+ T cells sorted from blood, taken around week 47, from a patient treated with tofacitinib. All receptors come from a human donor with alopecia areata.

V and J are TRBV7-2 and TRBJ1-5; 7 bases fit TRBD1. Germline V gene sequence: CDR1 SGHTA, CDR2 FQGNSA. V was pared by 5 bases and J by 5 bases, with 6 bases of the junction left unmatched. This CDR3 spans 14 amino acids. The CDR3 sequence is CASSLQGNDQPQHF. The CDR3 DNA reads TGTGCCAGCAGCCTACAGGGGAACGATCAGCCCCAGCATTTT.

This chain connects TRBV18 to TRBJ1-3; TRBD1 is a possible D gene (6 bases). Looked up from germline, CDR1 is KGHSH and CDR2 is LQKENI. The CDR3 contains 17 residues. V dropped 2 bases and J dropped 3 bases, with 17 bases sitting between them. Here the CDR3 DNA reads TGTGCCAGCTCACCAATCGGGGGGGCGCGAAATGGAAACACCATATATTTT. Translating it yields CASSPIGGARNGNTIYF.

This clone was observed a handful of times. This chain connects TRBV27 to TRBJ1-2, with 8 bases identical to TRBD1. The CDR3 sequence is 13 residues long. Germline V gene lookup returns CDR1 MNHEY and CDR2 SMNVEV (reference sequence). V lost 3 bases, J lost 6 bases, and 3 bases stayed unmatched. CDR3 in amino acids: CASSFDRGDGYTF. In DNA, the CDR3 is TGTGCCAGCAGTTTCGACAGGGGTGATGGCTACACCTTC.

The chain has TRBV6-7 and TRBJ1-5, with D perhaps TRBD1 (6 bases). TRBV6-7 belongs to the ORF category, with a function that is uncertain. The CDR3 has 14 residues. V lost 6 bases, J lost 3 bases, and 12 bases lay in between. CDR3 sequence: CASSQGQINQPQHF. The CDR3 coding sequence is TGTGCCAGCAGCCAAGGACAGATCAATCAGCCCCAGCATTTT.

This sequence joins TRBV4-3 and TRBJ2-7; unclear D gene. The V gene's germline CDR1 is LGHNA and CDR2 YSLEER. The CDR3 extends over 13 amino acids. The V end was cut by 0 bases, the J end by 2 bases, with 5 bases between. CDR3 nucleotide sequence: TGCGCCAGCAGCCAAGATAGGACCTACGAGCAGTACTTC. Its protein product is CASSQDRTYEQYF.

CDR3 amino acids: CASSLDWAQNIQYF. In nucleotides, the CDR3 is TGCGCCAGCAGCTTGGATTGGGCGCAAAACATTCAGTACTTC. The gene calls are TRBV5-1 and TRBJ2-4; D remains ambiguous. CDR3 size: 14 residues. V lost 0 bases and J lost 5, with 9 bases in between. CDR1 SGHRS and CDR2 YFSETQ come from the germline V gene.

The CDR3 reads CAWSDVNTEAFF. CDR3 DNA sequence: TGTGCCTGGAGTGACGTGAACACTGAAGCTTTCTTT. The chain employs TRBV30 and TRBJ1-1; D gene unclear. The germline V gene has CDR1 GTSNPN and CDR2 SVGIG (reference sequence). The CDR3 is made up of 12 amino acids. Trimming cost V 1 base and J 0 bases, with 3 bases left between them.

The V call is TRBV27, the J call TRBJ2-7; D gene uncertain. There are 14 residues in the CDR3. V was trimmed by 3 bases and J by 0 bases, leaving 9 bases between them. Germline-derived CDR1 and CDR2 are MNHEY and SMNVEV (reference sequence). Here the CDR3 DNA reads TGTGCCAGCAGTTTTGGCCTGAGCTCCTACGAGCAGTACTTC. As protein: CASSFGLSSYEQYF.

J is TRBJ2-3 and V is TRBV7-2, with TRBD1 matching over 8 bases. The J segment lost 4 bases and the V segment lost 5 bases, leaving 5 bases of the junction unmatched. CDR1 and CDR2 from the germline V gene are SGHTA and FQGNSA. This CDR3 has 14 amino acids. The CDR3 bases are TGTGCCAGCAGCCGTAAACAGGGGGCAGATACGCAGTATTTT. Translating it yields CASSRKQGADTQYF.

The chain employs TRBV29-1 and TRBJ2-2; 9 bases are shared with TRBD1. Germline CDR1 reads SQVTM; CDR2 reads ANQGSEA. The V gene end was trimmed by 4 bases and the J gene end by 4 bases; junction bases not matched to a gene: 7. This CDR3 spans 15 amino acids. CDR3: CSVGHRDRATGELFF. CDR3 in DNA: TGCAGCGTTGGCCACCGGGACAGGGCCACCGGGGAGCTGTTTTTT.

This clone was seen a handful of times. V and J are TRBV30 and TRBJ2-1; 9 positions match TRBD2. The CDR3 runs to 13 residues. Germline V lookup: CDR1 GTSNPN, CDR2 SVGIG (reference sequence). CDR3 DNA: TGTGCTCGGAGTCGACTAGCGGACAATGAGCAGTTCTTC. Residues: CARSRLADNEQFF.

The chain uses TRBV30 and TRBJ1-2; 7 bases align to TRBD1. The CDR3 extends over 11 amino acids. The germline V gene has CDR1 GTSNPN and CDR2 SVGIG (reference sequence). V shed 3 bases, J shed 12 bases, and the junction held 7 bases outside the gene matches. The CDR3 spells CAWSENRGNTF. CDR3 nucleotides: TGTGCCTGGAGCGAGAACAGGGGAAACACCTTC.

Only a few counts were recorded for this clone. This chain uses TRBV2 with TRBJ1-5; TRBD1 aligns across 9 bases. Germline V gives CDR1 SNHLY, CDR2 FYNNEI. The CDR3 length is 15 residues. The V segment lost 6 bases and the J segment 4 bases; nucleotides outside the gene matches: 7. The CDR3 sequence is CASRVGQGPNQPQHF. Here the CDR3 DNA reads TGTGCCAGCAGGGTTGGACAGGGGCCTAATCAGCCCCAGCATTTT.

The chain employs TRBV18 and TRBJ1-1, with D possibly being TRBD1 (5 bases). Deletions cut 4 bases from V and 1 base from J, with 10 bases between. Per germline, CDR1 KGHSH and CDR2 LQKENI. CDR3 length equals 14 residues. The CDR3 sequence: CASSRTGENTEAFF. CDR3 in DNA: TGTGCCAGCTCACGAACAGGAGAGAACACTGAAGCTTTCTTT.

J is TRBJ1-1 and V is TRBV9; a possible D gene is TRBD1 (6 bases). Between the trimmed V and J ends, which lost 0 bases and 4 bases, there was a span of 13 bases. Germline CDR1 is SGDLS and CDR2 is YYNGEE. This CDR3 spans 15 amino acids. CDR3 sequence reads: CASSVDPKGGTEAFF. In nucleotides, the CDR3 is TGTGCCAGCAGCGTAGATCCCAAAGGGGGCACTGAAGCTTTCTTT. Variable domain in full (rest from reference TRBV9 and TRBJ1-1): DSGVTQTPKHLITATGQRVTLRCSPRSGDLSVYWYQQSLDQGLQFLIQYYNGEERAKGNILERFSAQQFPDLHSELNLSSLELGDSALYFCASSVDPKGGTEAFFGQGTRLTVV.

V gene TRBV5-6 combines with J gene TRBJ1-1; D gene uncertain. The CDR3 has 12 amino acids. Germline CDR1 SGHDT, CDR2 YYEEEE. Trimming left V 2 bases short and J 11 bases short, with 13 bases between. For the CDR3, the DNA is TGTGCCAGCAGCTTTGAGGTGGGGTCTGCTTTCTTT. It specifies CASSFEVGSAFF.

This clone occurred a few times. The chain is built from TRBV29-1 and TRBJ2-7; perhaps D is TRBD1 or TRBD2 (5 bases each). This CDR3 has 13 residues. V shed 6 bases and J shed 0 bases, with 12 bases lying between them. CDR1 SQVTM and CDR2 ANQGSEA come from the germline V gene. The CDR3 bases are TGCAGCGTGGCCGGGACGGCCTCCTACGAGCAGTACTTC. Its protein product is CSVAGTASYEQYF.

This chain links TRBV7-2 with TRBJ2-1; D unclear. This CDR3 region has 14 residues. The germline CDR1 and CDR2 sequences are SGHTA and FQGNSA. With 2 bases removed from V and 6 bases from J, the gap between germline ends came to 11 bases. CDR3 nucleotide sequence: TGTGCCAGCAGCTTATTTAACAGCCTCAATGAGCAGTTCTTC. This gives the protein CASSLFNSLNEQFF.

This chain links TRBV29-1 with TRBJ1-5; D gene uncertain. This CDR3 comprises 14 residues. Germline-derived CDR1 and CDR2 are SQVTM and ANQGSEA. The ends were cut back, 6 bases at V and 1 base at J, with 13 bases in the middle. Here the CDR3 DNA reads TGCAGCGTGTGGGATGACTGGAGCAATCAGCCCCAGCATTTT. Encoded protein: CSVWDDWSNQPQHF.

This clone occurred a few times. The chain recombines TRBV19 with TRBJ1-1, with 9 bases lining up with TRBD1. From germline, CDR1 is LNHDA and CDR2 SQIVND (reference sequence). V trimming: 6 bases; J trimming: 1 base; junction bases outside the gene matches: 6. The CDR3 loop spans 15 amino acids. The CDR3 protein is CASRTGGARNTEAFF. CDR3 DNA: TGTGCCAGTAGAACAGGGGGCGCGCGGAACACTGAAGCTTTCTTT.

V is TRBV7-9 and J is TRBJ1-2; D not resolved. CDR1 and CDR2 (germline): SEHNR, FQNEAQ (reference sequence). The V end was cut by 2 bases, the J end by 4 bases, with 5 bases between. The CDR3 runs 12 residues. The DNA of the CDR3 is TGTGCCAGCAGCTTAAACCTCTATGGCTACACCTTC. Translated: CASSLNLYGYTF.

The sample holds a few counts of this clone. This rearrangement joins TRBV19 to TRBJ2-2, with TRBD1 identical over 8 bases. Losses at the gene ends were 4 bases for V and 2 bases for J; bases not matched to a gene: 3. Germline-derived CDR1 and CDR2 are LNHDA and SQIVND (reference sequence). The CDR3 has 15 amino acids. CDR3 sequence (DNA): TGTGCCAGTAGTACGGGACAGGTAAACACCGGGGAGCTGTTTTTT. Translated: CASSTGQVNTGELFF.

The J gene is TRBJ2-2, the V gene TRBV30; the match to TRBD2 covers 8 bases. The CDR3 is 16 amino acids. V shed 4 bases, J shed 5 bases, and the junction held 12 bases outside the gene matches. CDR1 GTSNPN and CDR2 SVGIG come from the germline V gene (reference sequence). The CDR3 coding sequence is TGTGCCTGGATCCGGGGTTGGACTAGCCAAACCGGGGAGCTGTTTTTT. Residues: CAWIRGWTSQTGELFF. Supplemented by reference TRBV30 and TRBJ2-2, the full variable domain reads SQTIHQWPATLVQPVGSPLSLECTVEGTSNPNLYWYRQAAGRGLQLLFYSVGIGQISSEVPQNLSASRPQDRQFILSSKKLLLSDSGFYLCAWIRGWTSQTGELFFGEGSRLTVL.

The chain combines TRBV2 with TRBJ2-4; TRBD1 aligns across 9 bases. Trimming removed 6 bases from V and 6 bases from J; junction bases left unmatched: 0. Germline CDR1 SNHLY, CDR2 FYNNEI. The CDR3 contains 12 residues. The CDR3 bases are TGTGCCAGCAGGGACAGGGGAAACATTCAGTACTTC. This encodes CASRDRGNIQYF. Combining the CDR3 with reference TRBV2 and TRBJ2-4 gives the whole variable domain EPEVTQTPSHQVTQMGQEVILRCVPISNHLYFYWYRQILGQKVEFLVSFYNNEISEKSEIFDDQFSVERPDGSNFTLKIRSTKLEDSAMYFCASRDRGNIQYFGAGTRLSVL.

The J gene is TRBJ1-5, the V gene TRBV6-1, with TRBD1 identical over 11 bases. Unmatched junction bases numbered 3, after V lost 0 bases and J lost 5 bases. The CDR3 runs to 16 residues. Germline V lookup: CDR1 MNHNS, CDR2 SASEGT. CDR3 region: CASSEADRGRYQPQHF. DNA for the CDR3: TGTGCCAGCAGTGAAGCGGACAGGGGGCGGTATCAGCCCCAGCATTTT.

This clone was detected a few times. The CDR3 loop reads CASSRGTSGEYTQYF. For the CDR3, the DNA is TGTGCCAGCTCACGAGGGACTAGCGGGGAGTATACGCAGTATTTT. The chain is built from TRBV18 and TRBJ2-3; TRBD2 agrees at 13 bases. Germline CDR1 and CDR2: KGHSH and LQKENI. J lost 7 bases, V lost 4 bases, and 5 bases had no gene match. This CDR3 region has 15 residues. Filled out from reference TRBV18 and TRBJ2-3, the complete variable domain reads NAGVMQNPRHLVRRRGQEARLRCSPMKGHSHVYWYRQLPEEGLKFMVYLQKENIIDESGMPKERFSAEFPKEGPSILRIQQVVRGDSAAYFCASSRGTSGEYTQYFGPGTRLTVL.

V gene TRBV10-3 combines with J gene TRBJ1-2; no definite D call. From germline, CDR1 is ENHRY and CDR2 SYGVKD. Trimming shortened V by 6 bases and J by 6 bases, and 8 bases separated the two germline ends. The CDR3 is 11 residues long. The CDR3 nucleotides read TGTGCCATCAGCAACATGGATGGCTACACCTTC. Amino acids: CAISNMDGYTF.